The clone carrying this T cell receptor beta chain was picked up a small number of times. This CDR3 is 14 amino acids long. The germline V and J ends were trimmed by 2 bases and 3 bases, with 11 bases remaining between them. Germline V gene sequence: CDR1 MNHEY, CDR2 SVGEGT. This entry is derived from a study of T-cell memory formation after mild COVID-19. TCRdb itself ran the 5' RACE reads through MiXCR, one entry per CDR3 protein. The table lists about 320,000 distinct CDR3 sequences, roughly an eighth of them singletons. The sequence came from a young man who had mild COVID-19 (a few samples of this study predate the infection). Cell type and time point are not known. The chain employs TRBV6-2 or TRBV6-3 and TRBJ2-7; perhaps TRBD2 as D (5 bases). Sequencing was carried out using PBMCs or a T cell subset sorted from them (not recorded which). CDR3: CASSYGGRLYEQYV. In DNA, the CDR3 is TGTGCCAGCAGTTACGGAGGAAGGCTCTACGAGCAGTACGTC.